The source of this TCR beta chain is a study of cytomegalovirus exposure and HLA in healthy donors. Study context: Caucasian-associated ancestry cluster membership applied to 75% to 85% of 398 genotyped donors.

The V gene end was trimmed by 5 bases and the J gene end by 5 bases; junction bases not matched to a gene: 4. The CDR3 contains 15 residues. Germline V gene sequence: CDR1 MNHNS, CDR2 SASEGT. 60 Vbeta and 13 Jbeta primers were used in PCR. Sequenced by immunoSEQ multiplex PCR; TCRdb stores in-frame clones only, minus some. The sample records approximately 170,000 clones, around two thirds being singletons. Sequences were obtained from PBMCs. This TCR was sampled from a man aged 40-50 years in good health and CMV-seronegative. The chain links TRBV6-1 to TRBJ2-1; 12 bases match TRBD2. Written as DNA, the CDR3 is TGTGCCAGCAGTATCACTAGCGGGGGGCACAATGAGCAGTTCTTC. Its translation is CASSITSGGHNEQFF.